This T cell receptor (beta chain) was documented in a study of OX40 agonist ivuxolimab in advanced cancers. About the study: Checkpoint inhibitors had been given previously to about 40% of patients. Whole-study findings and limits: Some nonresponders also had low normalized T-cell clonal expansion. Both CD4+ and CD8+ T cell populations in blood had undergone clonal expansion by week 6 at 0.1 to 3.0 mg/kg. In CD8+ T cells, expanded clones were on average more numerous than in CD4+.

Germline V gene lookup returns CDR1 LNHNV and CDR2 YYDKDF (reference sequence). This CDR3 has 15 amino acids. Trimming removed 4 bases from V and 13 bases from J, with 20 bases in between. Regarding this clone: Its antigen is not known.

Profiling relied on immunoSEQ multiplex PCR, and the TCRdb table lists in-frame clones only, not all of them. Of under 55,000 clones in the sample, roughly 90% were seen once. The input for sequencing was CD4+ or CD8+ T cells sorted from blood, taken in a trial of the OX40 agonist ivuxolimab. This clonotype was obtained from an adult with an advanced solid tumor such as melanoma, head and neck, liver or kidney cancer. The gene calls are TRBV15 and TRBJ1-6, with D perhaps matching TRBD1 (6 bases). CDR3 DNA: TGTGCCACCAGCAAATTCCGGGACACCCGCACTCCCCTCCACTTT. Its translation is CATSKFRDTRTPLHF.